These 2 T cell receptor beta chains came from one sample sequenced in a study of blood T cell repertoires in COVID-19. TCRdb's table, derived via immunoSEQ multiplex PCR, lists solely in-frame clones and lacks some. The top ten clones hold 6.5% to 8.5% of a sample with about 190,000 clones, 75% to 90% of them seen once. Sequencing input: peripheral blood. Source of these receptors: a man aged 40-49 years with acute or convalescent COVID-19.

The chain carries TRBV5-5 and TRBJ1-5; TRBD1 aligns across 7 bases. The CDR3 contains 16 residues. V trimming: 4 bases; J trimming: 9 bases; junction bases outside the gene matches: 16. The V gene's germline CDR1 is SGHKS and CDR2 YYEKEE (reference sequence). This CDR3 reads CASSTDRTGLILPQHF. The CDR3 coding sequence is TGTGCCAGCAGCACGGACAGGACAGGCCTGATCTTGCCCCAGCATTTT. Drawing the rest from reference TRBV5-5 and TRBJ1-5, the complete variable domain is DAGVTQSPTHLIKTRGQQVTLRCSPISGHKSVSWYQQVLGQGPQFIFQYYEKEERGRGNFPDRFSARQFPNYSSELNVNALLLGDSALYLCASSTDRTGLILPQHFGDGTRLSIL.

This clone was observed a handful of times. The J gene is TRBJ1-3, the V gene TRBV6-5; 8 bases line up with TRBD1. The germline CDR1 and CDR2 sequences are MNHEY and SVGAGI. V shed 5 bases and J 0 bases; nucleotides not matched to a gene: 0. This CDR3 spans 14 amino acids. The DNA for the CDR3 is TGTGCCAGCAGTACAGGGGGCTCTGGAAACACCATATATTTT. This translates into CASSTGGSGNTIYF.